The 12 T cell receptor beta chains below all came from one sample that was sequenced in a study of T cell responses to AZD1222 COVID-19 vaccine. Assay used: immunoSEQ multiplex PCR; TCRdb lists only in-frame clones, some missing. The table lists 90,000 to 120,000 clones, around nine tenths of them singletons. Specimen: peripheral blood, collected on day 0 of AZD1222 vaccination. The receptor source for this set is an adult in good health.

This chain links TRBV7-2 with TRBJ2-1, with a tentative D call TRBD2 (6 bases). Germline V gene sequence: CDR1 SGHTA, CDR2 FQGNSA. Deletions cut 5 bases from V and 8 bases from J, with 19 bases between. CDR3 length: 15 residues. CDR3 DNA sequence: TGTGCCAGCAGCGCAACTCGCGGGGTGGATGATGAGCAGTTCTTC. As protein: CASSATRGVDDEQFF.

The V and J genes are TRBV6-5 and TRBJ2-1, with 11 bases identical to TRBD2. The CDR3 totals 15 residues. The V gene's germline CDR1 is MNHEY and CDR2 SVGAGI. V lost 4 bases and J lost 7; bases outside the gene matches: 6. The CDR3 DNA follows: TGTGCCAGCAGTTTTAGCGGGGGGGCGTTTAATGAGCAGTTCTTC. Translating gives CASSFSGGAFNEQFF.

This sequence joins TRBV21-1 and TRBJ1-3; the DNA was not compared with TRBD1, the D call given in the table. TRBV21-1 is a documented pseudogene. The CDR3 spans 12 residues. The CDR3 loop is CASRRWDRDRNF. CDR3 sequence (DNA): TGTGCCAGCAGACGGTGGGACAGGGATAGGAATTTT.

The gene calls are TRBV27 and TRBJ1-2; 8 bases map to TRBD1. Trimming took 0 bases from V and 6 from J; bases not matched to a gene: 6. There are 15 residues in the CDR3. Germline lookup yields CDR1 MNHEY and CDR2 SMNVEV (reference sequence). The CDR3, as DNA: TGTGCCAGCAGTTTATCGGAACAGGGGGTCAATGGCTACACCTTC. It is translated as CASSLSEQGVNGYTF.

The gene calls are TRBV13 and TRBJ2-5, with 9 bases lining up with TRBD2. Germline assignment: CDR1 PRHDT and CDR2 FYEKMQ (reference sequence). V shed 0 bases and J 1 base; nucleotides not matched to a gene: 3. The CDR3 extends over 16 amino acids. In DNA, the CDR3 is TGTGCCAGCAGCTTAGGGGCTAGCGGGGTCCAAGAGACCCAGTACTTC. This sequence encodes CASSLGASGVQETQYF.

The rearrangement links TRBV27 to TRBJ2-1, with a weak D call TRBD2 (6 bases). V lost 5 bases, J lost 2 bases, and 19 bases lay in between. The CDR3 length is 17 residues. CDR1 MNHEY and CDR2 SMNVEV come from the germline V gene (reference sequence). This CDR3 is CASSLTLQGLTYNEQFF. CDR3 coding DNA: TGTGCCAGCAGTCTAACGCTTCAGGGACTCACCTACAATGAGCAGTTCTTC.

This clone was detected once. The gene calls are TRBV4-2 and TRBJ2-7; perhaps TRBD1 as D (6 bases). Germline loops: CDR1 LGHNA, CDR2 YNFKEQ. CDR3 length: 12 residues. The V and J ends lost 4 bases and 4 bases respectively, with 8 bases between them. Here the CDR3 DNA reads TGTGCCAGCAGCCCAGGACAGTACGAGCAGTACTTC. Encoded protein: CASSPGQYEQYF.

V usage is TRBV29-1 and J usage is TRBJ2-4, with TRBD1 identical over 9 bases. The CDR3 is 13 amino acids. Germline CDR1 and CDR2: SQVTM and ANQGSEA. With 4 bases clipped from V and 8 bases from J, the junction kept 6 bases outside the gene matches. For the CDR3, the DNA is TGCAGCGTTGGCGGACAGGGGTTGGACATTCAGTACTTC. The encoded protein is CSVGGQGLDIQYF.

The rearrangement links TRBV4-3 to TRBJ2-7; D might be TRBD1 or TRBD2, each matching 6 bases. Germline CDR1 LGHNA, CDR2 YSLEER. V dropped 1 base and J dropped 5 bases, with 15 bases sitting between them. The CDR3 spans 15 residues. CDR3 in amino acids: CASSQGHGGLNEQYF. The CDR3, as DNA: TGCGCCAGCAGCCAAGGACACGGGGGCTTAAACGAGCAGTACTTC.

CDR3 nucleotides: TGTGCCAGCAGCCACAACAATGAGCAGTTCTTC. This sequence encodes CASSHNNEQFF. This sequence joins TRBV7-8 and TRBJ2-1; unclear D gene. Germline V gene lookup returns CDR1 SGHVS and CDR2 FQNEAQ. With 5 bases removed from V and 5 bases from J, the gap between germline ends came to 4 bases. The CDR3 runs to 11 residues. The entire variable domain, with the rest obtained from reference TRBV7-8 and TRBJ2-1, is as follows: GAGVSQSPRYKVAKRGQDVALRCDPISGHVSLFWYQQALGQGPEFLTYFQNEAQLDKSGLPSDRFFAERPEGSVSTLKIQRTQQEDSAVYLCASSHNNEQFFGPGTRLTVL.

V and J are TRBV5-1 and TRBJ1-1; TRBD1 aligns across 8 bases. CDR3 length equals 16 residues. After removal of 4 bases from V and 0 bases from J, the junction contained 8 bases not matched to a gene. The germline gives CDR1 SGHRS, CDR2 YFSETQ. CDR3 sequence (DNA): TGCGCCAGCAGCCGCGGGACAGGCGTTATGAACACTGAAGCTTTCTTT. Residues: CASSRGTGVMNTEAFF.

This clone came up a few times. The V call is TRBV29-1, the J call TRBJ1-2, with a tentative D call TRBD1 (6 bases). Looked up from germline, CDR1 is SQVTM and CDR2 is ANQGSEA. The CDR3 consists of 15 residues. V lost 5 bases, J lost 6 bases, and 22 bases lay in between. The CDR3 loop reads CSVFSRGAPINGYTF. Here the CDR3 DNA reads TGCAGCGTTTTTAGCAGGGGTGCGCCTATAAATGGCTACACCTTC.